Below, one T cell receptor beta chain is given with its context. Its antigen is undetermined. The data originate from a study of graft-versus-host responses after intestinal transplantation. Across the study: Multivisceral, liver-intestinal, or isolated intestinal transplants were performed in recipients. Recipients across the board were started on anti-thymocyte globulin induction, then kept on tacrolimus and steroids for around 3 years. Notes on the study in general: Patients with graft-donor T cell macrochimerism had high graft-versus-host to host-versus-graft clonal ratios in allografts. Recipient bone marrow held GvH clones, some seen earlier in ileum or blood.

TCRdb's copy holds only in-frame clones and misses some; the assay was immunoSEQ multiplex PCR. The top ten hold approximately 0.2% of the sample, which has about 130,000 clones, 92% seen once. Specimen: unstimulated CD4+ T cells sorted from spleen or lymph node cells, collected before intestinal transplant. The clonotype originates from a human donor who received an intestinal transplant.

This CDR3 reads CSARTEAEAFF. Here the CDR3 DNA reads TGCAGTGCTAGGACAGAAGCTGAAGCTTTCTTT. The J gene is TRBJ1-1, the V gene TRBV20-1; tentative D call: TRBD1 (5 bases). Germline CDR1 DFQATT, CDR2 SNEGSKA (reference sequence). V was clipped by 3 bases and J by 6 bases, with 8 bases between them. CDR3 size: 11 residues.